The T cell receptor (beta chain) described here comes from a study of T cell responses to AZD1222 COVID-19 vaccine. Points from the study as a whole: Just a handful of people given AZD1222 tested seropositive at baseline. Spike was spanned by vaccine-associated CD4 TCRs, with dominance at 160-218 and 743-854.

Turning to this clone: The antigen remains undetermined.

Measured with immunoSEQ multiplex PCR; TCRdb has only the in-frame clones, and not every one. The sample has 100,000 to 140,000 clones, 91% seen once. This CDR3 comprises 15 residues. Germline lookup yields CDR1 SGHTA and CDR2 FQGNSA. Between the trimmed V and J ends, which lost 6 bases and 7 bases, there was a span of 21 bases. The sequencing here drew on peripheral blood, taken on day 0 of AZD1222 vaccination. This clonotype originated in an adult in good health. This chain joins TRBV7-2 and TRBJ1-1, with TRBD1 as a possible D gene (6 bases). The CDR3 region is CASRPNLGDTLEAFF. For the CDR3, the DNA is TGTGCCAGCAGGCCCAATCTCGGGGACACGCTTGAAGCTTTCTTT.